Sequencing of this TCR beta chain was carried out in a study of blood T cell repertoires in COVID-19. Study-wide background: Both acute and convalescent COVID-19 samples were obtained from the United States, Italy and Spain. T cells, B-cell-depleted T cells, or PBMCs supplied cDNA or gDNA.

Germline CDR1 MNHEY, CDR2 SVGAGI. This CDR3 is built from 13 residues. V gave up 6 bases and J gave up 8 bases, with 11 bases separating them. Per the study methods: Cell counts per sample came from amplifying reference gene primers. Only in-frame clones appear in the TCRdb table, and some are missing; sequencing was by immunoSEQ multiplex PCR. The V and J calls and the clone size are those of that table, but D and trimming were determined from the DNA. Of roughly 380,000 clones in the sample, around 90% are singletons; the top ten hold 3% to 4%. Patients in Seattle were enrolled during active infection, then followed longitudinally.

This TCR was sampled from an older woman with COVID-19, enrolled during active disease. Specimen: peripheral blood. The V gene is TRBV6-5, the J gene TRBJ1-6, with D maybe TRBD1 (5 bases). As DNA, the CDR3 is TGTGCCAGCAGGGGCAGCAGGGATTCACCCCTCCACTTT. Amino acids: CASRGSRDSPLHF.